This paragraph reports one T cell receptor (beta chain). Repertoires were generated with immunoSEQ multiplex PCR, while TCRdb's copy carries only in-frame clones and drops some. The sample has 390,000 or so clones, 85% to 90% seen once; the top ten hold roughly 1%. This specimen belongs to a study of blood T cell repertoires in COVID-19. The wider study: Donors in the United States, Italy and Spain gave samples during acute or convalescent COVID-19. Nucleic acid was either cDNA or gDNA, and it came from T cells, B-cell-depleted T cells, or PBMCs.

The CDR3 is 15 amino acids. J was trimmed by 8 bases and V by 0 bases; bases with no gene match: 8. The germline V gene has CDR1 SGDLS and CDR2 YYNGEE. Enrolled through a virtual design, the participants were between roughly 18 and 100 years of age and came from 24 US areas. The recovered donors of Cohort 3 showed two negative PCRs, clearance, or symptom resolution. This chain connects TRBV9 to TRBJ1-2; 9 bases match TRBD1. The TCR originated in a man younger than 35 who had recovered from COVID-19. Sequencing was performed on PBMCs or T cells enriched from blood (not recorded which). CDR3: CASSVEGTGRDGYTF. CDR3 DNA: TGTGCCAGCAGCGTAGAGGGGACAGGGAGGGACGGCTACACCTTC.